This TCR beta chain stems from a study of blood T cells in healthy people across ages. A second PCR, run for 7 to 11 cycles, used a sample-barcoded 5' primer plus a J-beta primer mix. TCRdb fed the 5' RACE reads into MiXCR, producing one record per CDR3 protein. This repertoire shows some 1.1 million distinct CDR3 sequences, roughly two fifths found once; its top ten account for about an eighth. Study results and limitations: Whereas aged donors had fewer naive CD4+ cells, long-lived donors had more of them and higher diversity.

This CDR3 comprises 13 residues. Germline V gives CDR1 SQVTM, CDR2 ANQGSEA. Trimming cost V 6 bases and J 3 bases; bases outside gene matches: 6. This clonotype was found a few times. Its target is unknown. Per-sample yields of isolated PBMCs were at least 6 million. The specimen was blood. The chain employs TRBV29-1 and TRBJ1-2, with 8 bases lining up with TRBD1. The TCR was taken from a man younger than 35 in good health. The CDR3 spells CSVIPTGDYGYTF. The CDR3 DNA sequence: TGCAGCGTAATTCCGACAGGGGACTATGGCTACACCTTC.